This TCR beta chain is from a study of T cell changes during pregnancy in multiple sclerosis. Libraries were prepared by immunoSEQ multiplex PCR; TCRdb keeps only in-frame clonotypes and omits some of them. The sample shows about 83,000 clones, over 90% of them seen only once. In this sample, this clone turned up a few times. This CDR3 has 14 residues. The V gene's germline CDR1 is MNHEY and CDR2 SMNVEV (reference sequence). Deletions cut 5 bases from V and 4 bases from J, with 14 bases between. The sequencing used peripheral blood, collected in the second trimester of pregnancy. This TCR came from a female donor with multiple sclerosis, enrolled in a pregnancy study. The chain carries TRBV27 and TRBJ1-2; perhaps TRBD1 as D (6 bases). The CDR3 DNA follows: TGTGCCAGCAGTGGCAGGGGCGCCATCTATGGCTACACCTTC. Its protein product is CASSGRGAIYGYTF.